The 30 T cell receptor beta chains reported below all come from one sample, sequenced in a study of blood T cell repertoires in COVID-19. Some clones are missing from TCRdb's copy, which holds only in-frame ones; the method was immunoSEQ multiplex PCR. The sample lists roughly 360,000 clones, around 84% occurring once. Sequences were obtained from peripheral blood. All receptors derive from a human donor with acute or convalescent COVID-19. The donor label of this sample is uncertain.

The genes are TRBV2 and TRBJ1-5, with D perhaps matching TRBD1 (5 bases). V was cut by 4 bases and J by 1 base, with 8 bases left in between. The CDR3 runs to 14 residues. Germline V gives CDR1 SNHLY, CDR2 FYNNEI. The CDR3 sequence: CASSVGQSNQPQHF. CDR3 in DNA: TGTGCCAGCAGTGTAGGACAAAGCAATCAGCCCCAGCATTTT.

V and J are TRBV5-6 and TRBJ2-5; 11 bases map to TRBD2. V dropped 1 base and J dropped 7; count of bases not matched to a gene: 9. From germline, CDR1 is SGHDT and CDR2 YYEEEE. This CDR3 contains 16 residues. The CDR3 loop is CASSLLLAGGRGTQYF. The CDR3 DNA reads TGTGCCAGCAGCTTGCTGCTAGCGGGGGGAAGGGGGACCCAGTACTTC.

This clone came up a few times. The chain combines TRBV6-5 with TRBJ1-1; no clear D. From germline, CDR1 is MNHEY and CDR2 SVGAGI. This CDR3 has 15 residues. Trimming shortened V by 6 bases and J by 0 bases, and 14 bases separated the two germline ends. CDR3 in DNA: TGTGCCAGCAGCCTCTGGGCGGGGATGAACACTGAAGCTTTCTTT. Encoded protein: CASSLWAGMNTEAFF.

V is TRBV18 and J is TRBJ1-2; a possible D gene is TRBD1 (5 bases). Germline V gene data show CDR1 as KGHSH and CDR2 as LQKENI. The CDR3 is 13 amino acids. V shed 5 bases and J shed 3 bases, with 10 bases lying between them. The chain's CDR3 is CASSWGGDYGYTF. CDR3 sequence (DNA): TGTGCCAGCTCATGGGGCGGAGACTATGGCTACACCTTC.

This clone appeared once. Other DNA sequences in the sample encode the same CDR3. The chain combines TRBV27 with TRBJ1-2, with TRBD1 identical over 11 bases. Germline V gene data show CDR1 as MNHEY and CDR2 as SMNVEV (reference sequence). Trimming cost V 4 bases and J 4 bases; bases outside gene matches: 2. This CDR3 has 14 amino acids. The CDR3 DNA reads TGTGCCAGCAGTTCGGGACAGGGGGTCTATGGCTACACCTTC. Translation gives CASSSGQGVYGYTF.

The gene calls are TRBV19 and TRBJ1-1; D not resolved. Germline CDR1 and CDR2: LNHDA and SQIVND (reference sequence). Trimming took 8 bases from V and 0 from J, leaving 10 bases between them. CDR3 length: 13 residues. The CDR3, as DNA: TGTGCCAGTTCGCTACAGATGAACACTGAAGCTTTCTTT. The encoded protein is CASSLQMNTEAFF.

This sequence joins TRBV30 and TRBJ2-7; the D is unclear. Germline loops: CDR1 GTSNPN, CDR2 SVGIG (reference sequence). The CDR3 spans 14 residues. Between the trimmed V and J ends, which lost 0 bases and 4 bases, there was a span of 13 bases. This CDR3 reads CAWSVRRPGYEQYF. In DNA, the CDR3 is TGTGCCTGGAGTGTACGGAGACCGGGTTACGAGCAGTACTTC.

This clone was counted a few times. V gene TRBV2 combines with J gene TRBJ1-2; D unresolved. V was trimmed by 4 bases and J by 2 bases, leaving 8 bases between them. The CDR3 length is 13 residues. Germline loops: CDR1 SNHLY, CDR2 FYNNEI. The CDR3, as DNA: TGTGCCAGCAGTGCAGAATTGAACTATGGCTACACCTTC. It is translated as CASSAELNYGYTF.

This chain uses TRBV4-1 with TRBJ2-7; 10 bases are shared with TRBD2. Germline loops: CDR1 MGHRA, CDR2 YSYEKL. Trimming took 3 bases from V and 5 from J; bases not matched to a gene: 4. This CDR3 region has 14 residues. In nucleotides, the CDR3 is TGCGCCAGCAGCCATCCCGGGACTAGCGACGAGCAGTACTTC. It translates to CASSHPGTSDEQYF.

This chain links TRBV5-1 with TRBJ1-1, with D perhaps matching TRBD1 (5 bases). Trimming pared 0 bases from V and 8 bases from J, leaving 17 bases between. The CDR3 extends over 15 amino acids. Germline V CDR1 and CDR2: SGHRS, YFSETQ. CDR3: CASSLGGLGSLEAFF. CDR3 nucleotide sequence: TGCGCCAGCAGCTTGGGGGGCCTCGGCTCCCTCGAAGCTTTCTTT.

About this clone itself: One end of the junction varies from germline; a read error may be responsible. The CDR3 coding sequence is TGTGCCAGCAGTTTTGGACAGGGCAAACAGCCCCAGCATTTT. It codes for CASSFGQGKQPQHF. The V gene is TRBV7-9, the J gene TRBJ1-5, with TRBD1 identical over 8 bases. Germline loops: CDR1 SEHNR, CDR2 FQNEAQ (reference sequence). CDR3 length: 14 amino acids.

The V call is TRBV18, the J call TRBJ2-3; 13 bases map to TRBD2. The CDR3 has 16 amino acids. Per germline, CDR1 KGHSH and CDR2 LQKENI. V dropped 3 bases and J dropped 7; count of bases not matched to a gene: 7. CDR3 coding DNA: TGTGCCAGCTCACCCCCCGGGACTAGCGGGACGTATACGCAGTATTTT. This gives the protein CASSPPGTSGTYTQYF.

The chain has TRBV20-1 and TRBJ2-6, with TRBD1 identical over 10 bases. From germline, CDR1 is DFQATT and CDR2 SNEGSKA (reference sequence). The V gene end was trimmed by 3 bases and the J gene end by 0 bases; junction bases not matched to a gene: 14. This CDR3 region has 20 residues. CDR3 loop: CSASQPFRDRGFSGANVLTF. In DNA, the CDR3 is TGCAGTGCTAGTCAACCCTTCCGGGACAGGGGTTTCTCTGGGGCCAACGTCCTGACTTTC.

CDR3 loop: CASGLTLGENEKLFF. The CDR3 DNA sequence: TGTGCCAGCGGACTAACCCTGGGGGAGAATGAAAAACTGTTTTTT. The V gene is TRBV7-9, the J gene TRBJ1-4; TRBD1 is a possible D gene (5 bases). CDR3 length equals 15 residues. The germline V and J ends were trimmed by 8 bases and 5 bases, with 18 bases remaining between them. In germline, CDR1 is SEHNR, CDR2 FQNEAQ (reference sequence).

The chain employs TRBV5-1 and TRBJ2-5; D uncertain. Germline CDR1 and CDR2: SGHRS and YFSETQ. Between the trimmed V and J ends, which lost 4 bases and 2 bases, there was a span of 15 bases. The CDR3 spans 15 residues. CDR3 coding DNA: TGCGCCAGCAGCCGGTTCGGAGCAGCACAAGAGACCCAGTACTTC. Its translation: CASSRFGAAQETQYF.

The chain carries TRBV2 and TRBJ1-6, with D hard to call. The CDR3 is made up of 15 amino acids. The germline CDR1 and CDR2 sequences are SNHLY and FYNNEI. The V end lost 6 bases, the J end lost 8 bases, and 17 bases lay between the germline ends. The CDR3: CASSYTRGWDSPLHF. The CDR3 nucleotides read TGTGCCAGCAGCTACACCCGGGGTTGGGATTCACCCCTCCACTTT.

This clone has a handful of counts. The genes are TRBV4-2 and TRBJ1-2; no clear D gene. Trimming removed 0 bases from V and 0 bases from J, with 8 bases in between. Germline values: CDR1 LGHNA, CDR2 YNFKEQ. The CDR3 is 15 amino acids. The CDR3 DNA is TGTGCCAGCAGCCAAGACCCCGCGACTAACTATGGCTACACCTTC. Translated, it gives CASSQDPATNYGYTF.

The chain couples TRBV10-1 to TRBJ1-1; the match to TRBD1 covers 7 bases. The CDR3 has 13 amino acids. CDR1 and CDR2 from the germline V gene are WNHNN and SYGVQD (reference sequence). J lost 1 base, V lost 6 bases, and 2 bases had no gene match. For the CDR3, the DNA is TGCGCCAGCAGGGGACAGACGAACACTGAAGCTTTCTTT. Protein sequence: CASRGQTNTEAFF.

This chain uses TRBV6-6 with TRBJ2-7; 7 nucleotides line up with TRBD1. Germline V gene sequence: CDR1 MNHNY, CDR2 SVGAGI (reference sequence). The CDR3 totals 14 residues. J gave up 2 bases and V 5 bases, and 6 bases lay outside the gene matches. The DNA of the CDR3 is TGTGCCAGCAGTCTGGGACAGACCGCCTACGAGCAGTACTTC. It codes for CASSLGQTAYEQYF.

Only one count was recorded for this clone. The chain has TRBV7-2 and TRBJ2-6; unclear D gene. The CDR3 totals 16 residues. The germline gives CDR1 SGHTA, CDR2 FQGNSA. Trimming removed 5 bases from V and 4 bases from J, with 15 bases in between. The CDR3 spells CASSQYIVSGANVLTF. In nucleotides, the CDR3 is TGTGCCAGCAGCCAATATATAGTCTCCGGGGCCAACGTCCTGACTTTC.

This chain links TRBV25-1 with TRBJ1-4; TRBD1 might be the D (5 bases). The CDR3 covers 15 residues. Germline V lookup: CDR1 MGHDK, CDR2 SYGVNS. V gave up 3 bases and J gave up 6 bases, with 14 bases separating them. DNA for the CDR3: TGTGCCAGCAGTGACCCCTCAGGGTCCTATGAAAAACTGTTTTTT. Translating it yields CASSDPSGSYEKLFF.

J is TRBJ1-1 and V is TRBV3-1 (or the pseudogene TRBV3-2); D unresolved. CDR3 length: 13 amino acids. V lost 6 bases, J lost 10 bases, and 18 bases lay in between. Germline V gives CDR1 LGHDT, CDR2 YNNKEL (reference sequence). CDR3 loop: CASRVGRAFPAFF. The DNA of the CDR3 is TGTGCCAGCAGGGTAGGGAGGGCCTTTCCAGCTTTCTTT.

This clone was counted once. The gene calls are TRBV27 and TRBJ1-6; the D is unclear. V was shortened by 3 bases and J by 8 bases, with 11 bases between the two germline ends. CDR3 size: 14 residues. The germline V gene has CDR1 MNHEY and CDR2 SMNVEV (reference sequence). The CDR3 protein is CASSFGTDHSPLHF. CDR3 DNA sequence: TGTGCCAGCAGTTTCGGTACAGATCATTCACCCCTCCACTTT.

The chain joins TRBV7-9 to TRBJ2-1; 9 bases are shared with TRBD2. The CDR3 loop spans 15 amino acids. Germline trimming cut 4 bases from V and 0 bases from J; bases unmatched to any gene: 1. Germline CDR1 SEHNR, CDR2 FQNEAQ (reference sequence). The CDR3 nucleotides are TGTGCCAGCAGCTATAGCGGGAGCTCCTACAATGAGCAGTTCTTC. Amino acids: CASSYSGSSYNEQFF.

The chain carries TRBV29-1 and TRBJ2-2, with D unclear. Trimming removed 4 bases from V and 11 bases from J, with 8 bases in between. The CDR3 extends over 10 amino acids. Germline V lookup: CDR1 SQVTM, CDR2 ANQGSEA. The chain's CDR3 is CSVGNSELFF. CDR3 coding DNA: TGCAGCGTTGGGAACAGCGAGCTGTTTTTT.

V usage is TRBV28 and J usage is TRBJ1-5; possibly TRBD1 for D (6 bases). The CDR3 runs to 16 residues. Germline-derived CDR1 and CDR2 are MDHEN and SYDVKM. V was trimmed by 6 bases and J by 0 bases, leaving 15 bases between them. CDR3 nucleotides: TGTGCCAGCAGCCTCACGGGACACTATAGCAATCAGCCCCAGCATTTT. It specifies CASSLTGHYSNQPQHF. Based on the CDR3 plus reference TRBV28 and TRBJ1-5, the full variable domain is DVKVTQSSRYLVKRTGEKVFLECVQDMDHENMFWYRQDPGLGLRLIYFSYDVKMKEKGDIPEGYSVSREKKERFSLILESASTNQTSMYLCASSLTGHYSNQPQHFGDGTRLSIL.

The J gene is TRBJ1-6, the V gene TRBV2, with a weak D call TRBD1 (6 bases). The germline gives CDR1 SNHLY, CDR2 FYNNEI. CDR3 length equals 13 residues. With 3 bases removed from V and 14 bases from J, the gap between germline ends came to 14 bases. The CDR3 nucleotides are TGTGCCAGCAGTGAGTTTACAGGGCGCACCCTCCACTTT. Translating gives CASSEFTGRTLHF. Variable domain in full (rest from reference TRBV2 and TRBJ1-6): EPEVTQTPSHQVTQMGQEVILRCVPISNHLYFYWYRQILGQKVEFLVSFYNNEISEKSEIFDDQFSVERPDGSNFTLKIRSTKLEDSAMYFCASSEFTGRTLHFGNGTRLTVT.

This clone has just one count. This chain joins TRBV19 and TRBJ1-1, with a possible D match to TRBD1 (5 bases). Germline V gene sequence: CDR1 LNHDA, CDR2 SQIVND (reference sequence). V lost 7 bases and J 6 bases, leaving 15 bases between the germline ends. The CDR3 consists of 13 residues. In nucleotides, the CDR3 is TGTGCCAGTAAATCACGGGGGGACCCTGAAGCTTTCTTT. Residues: CASKSRGDPEAFF. Combining the CDR3 with reference TRBV19 and TRBJ1-1 gives the whole variable domain DGGITQSPKYLFRKEGQNVTLSCEQNLNHDAMYWYRQDPGQGLRLIYYSQIVNDFQKGDIAEGYSVSREKKESFPLTVTSAQKNPTAFYLCASKSRGDPEAFFGQGTRLTVV.

The CDR3 DNA sequence: TGTGCCAGCAGATCCCGGACTAGCGGGGTCCGGGATACGCAGTATTTT. This gives the protein CASRSRTSGVRDTQYF. This chain joins TRBV28 and TRBJ2-3; TRBD2 matches at 12 bases. This CDR3 has 16 residues. The germline V gene has CDR1 MDHEN and CDR2 SYDVKM. V shed 6 bases and J 6 bases; nucleotides not matched to a gene: 10.

This clone was seen a handful of times. J is TRBJ1-3 and V is TRBV30; possible D gene TRBD1, 6 bases. The CDR3 is 11 amino acids. Germline V gives CDR1 GTSNPN, CDR2 SVGIG (reference sequence). V lost 2 bases to trimming and J lost 11 bases, with 10 bases between them. This CDR3 is CAWSITGPIYF. In DNA, the CDR3 is TGTGCCTGGAGTATAACAGGGCCCATATATTTT.